The following is a T cell receptor beta chain sequence with its context. This sample was taken from a study of PD-L1 blockade in urothelial cancer. Across the study: Males with urothelial cancer arising in the bladder constituted about 90% of the roughly 30 patients. Samples came from 3 weeks, at the second dose, and 6 weeks into treatment. Blood samples had a median of approximately 150,000 T cells, just under 85,000 unique TCRs, and clonality 0.08 to 0.09.

Profiling relied on immunoSEQ multiplex PCR, and the TCRdb table lists in-frame clones only, not all of them. The table has some 31,000 clones, 79% seen once. The CDR3 length is 16 residues. V was trimmed by 2 bases and J by 1 base, leaving 16 bases between them. Germline V gene data show CDR1 as SGHRS and CDR2 as YFSETQ. Time point meaning: peripheral blood 6 weeks after treatment start. Urothelial carcinoma affected the patients, and it was locally advanced or metastatic. The input for sequencing was PBMCs, taken around atezolizumab (anti-PD-L1) treatment. The rearrangement joins TRBV5-1 to TRBJ2-7, with a tentative D call TRBD2 (5 bases). The TCR was taken from a man aged 70 or older with urothelial cancer. As DNA, the CDR3 is TGCGCCAGCAGCTTAATTTCAGGAGGCGGGTCCTACGAGCAGTACTTC. Encoded protein: CASSLISGGGSYEQYF.